This T cell receptor beta chain was identified during a study of T cell changes during pregnancy in multiple sclerosis. Profiled with immunoSEQ multiplex PCR; TCRdb holds only in-frame clones, not every one. The sample has tens of thousands of clones, 85% to 95% seen once; the top ten hold about 2%. V lost 5 bases and J lost 2; bases outside the gene matches: 11. The CDR3 has 16 residues. Germline CDR1 and CDR2: LNHDA and SQIVND (reference sequence). The sequence was collected from a female donor with multiple sclerosis, enrolled in a pregnancy study. The J gene is TRBJ2-7, the V gene TRBV19, with 8 nucleotides matching TRBD1. The sample was peripheral blood, taken after pregnancy. CDR3 sequence: CASSVGDRMAPYEQYF. CDR3 DNA sequence: TGTGCCAGTAGTGTGGGGGACAGGATGGCCCCCTACGAGCAGTACTTC.